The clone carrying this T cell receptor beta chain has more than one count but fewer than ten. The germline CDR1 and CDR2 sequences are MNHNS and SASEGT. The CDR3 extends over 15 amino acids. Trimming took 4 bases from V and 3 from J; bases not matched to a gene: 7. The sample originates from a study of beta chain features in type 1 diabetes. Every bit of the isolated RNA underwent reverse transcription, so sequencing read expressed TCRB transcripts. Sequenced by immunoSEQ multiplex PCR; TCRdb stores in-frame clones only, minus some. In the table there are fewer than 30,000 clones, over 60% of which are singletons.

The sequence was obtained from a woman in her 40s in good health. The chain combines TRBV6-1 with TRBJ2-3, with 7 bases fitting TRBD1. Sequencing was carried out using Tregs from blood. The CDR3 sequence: CASSAGTAFTDTQYF. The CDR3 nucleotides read TGTGCCAGCAGTGCTGGGACAGCCTTTACAGATACGCAGTATTTT.